This TCR beta chain appears in the sequencing data of a study of control samples from healthy donors and cancer patients. Repertoires were generated with immunoSEQ multiplex PCR, while TCRdb's copy carries only in-frame clones and drops some. The sample lists 70,000 to 95,000 clones, around 87% seen once, with 15% to 25% in the top ten. The CDR3 covers 16 residues. CDR1 WSHSY and CDR2 SAAADI come from the germline V gene. The junction had 11 bases not matched to a gene; V was cut back by 7 bases and J by 4 bases. The TCR sequence derives from a man aged 45-65 years in good health. This chain links TRBV10-2 with TRBJ2-1; the match to TRBD1 covers 9 bases. Specimen: blood. This CDR3 reads CASTGQGSPLYNEQFF. The CDR3 nucleotides are TGCGCCAGCACCGGACAGGGGTCCCCCTTATACAATGAGCAGTTCTTC.